This T cell receptor beta chain is drawn from a study of response to subunit inactivated influenza vaccine. TCRdb passed the RT-PCR reads through MiXCR, listing each CDR3 protein once. The sample contains 500,000 to 600,000 distinct CDR3 sequences, around 11% of which appear only once. Trimming took 3 bases from V and 1 from J; bases not matched to a gene: 5. The CDR3 runs 14 residues. The germline V gene has CDR1 DFQATT and CDR2 SNEGSKA (reference sequence). In its sample, this clonotype was seen a few times. The same sample was also used in a study of T cells expressing NK-cell markers. That work adds: For TCR beta, cDNA was produced by 5'RACE template switching with UMIs.

This clonotype was sampled from a man aged 45-60 years who received an inactivated influenza vaccine. The V gene is TRBV20-1, the J gene TRBJ1-1, with 7 bases matching TRBD1. Sequenced material: PBMCs from blood, taken on the day of vaccination. The CDR3 loop reads CSARGNRGNTEAFF. The DNA of the CDR3 is TGCAGTGCTAGGGGAAACAGGGGGAACACTGAAGCTTTCTTT.